The present T cell receptor (beta chain) was sequenced within a study of blood T cell repertoires in COVID-19. Background on the study: Samples taken during acute and convalescent COVID-19 were collected in the United States, Italy and Spain. The cDNA or gDNA used as material had been derived from T cells, B-cell-depleted T cells, or PBMCs.

Original processing methods: Reference gene primers were amplified, and this amplification served to estimate nucleated cell counts. TCRdb's table, derived via immunoSEQ multiplex PCR, lists solely in-frame clones and lacks some. The DNA was the basis for D and trimming; V, J and clone size are from that table. The sample consists of a few hundred thousand clones, 75% to 95% of them appearing once. This clone was detected a few times. The CDR3 spans 15 residues. Seattle's cohort entered during active infection and was followed longitudinally. The source material was peripheral blood. The V gene is TRBV21-1, the J gene TRBJ2-7; the D call of TRBD2 is as the table states it, not checked on the DNA. TRBV21-1 is annotated as a pseudogene. The TCR comes from a young woman with COVID-19, enrolled during active disease. DNA for the CDR3: TGTGCCAGCAGCAATGTGGCTAGCGGGAAGTACGAGCAGTACTTC. Its translation: CASSNVASGKYEQYF.